This T cell receptor beta chain is drawn from a study of cytomegalovirus exposure and HLA in healthy donors. This clone turned up a few times. Primers included in the PCR were 60 Vbeta and 13 Jbeta primers. Authors' analysis steps: It was a later analysis that counted 79 million or so unique TCR beta chains, of which roughly 11 million were shared. Measured with immunoSEQ multiplex PCR; TCRdb has only the in-frame clones, and not every one. V and J calls and clone size are as listed in that table; D and trimming were resolved from the DNA. The sample gives fewer than 150,000 clones, more than 65% of which show up once; approximately 1.8% is in the top ten. V lost 5 bases and J lost 2; bases outside the gene matches: 6. The CDR3 sequence is 16 residues long. Germline CDR1 is LNHDA and CDR2 is SQIVND (reference sequence).

The specimen sequenced was PBMCs. The J gene is TRBJ2-2, the V gene TRBV19; 9 bases are shared with TRBD2. This receptor was identified in a woman in her 30s in good health and CMV-seronegative. The CDR3 DNA follows: TGTGCCAGTAGTGACTCGGGACTAGCCAACACCGGGGAGCTGTTTTTT. Encoded protein: CASSDSGLANTGELFF.